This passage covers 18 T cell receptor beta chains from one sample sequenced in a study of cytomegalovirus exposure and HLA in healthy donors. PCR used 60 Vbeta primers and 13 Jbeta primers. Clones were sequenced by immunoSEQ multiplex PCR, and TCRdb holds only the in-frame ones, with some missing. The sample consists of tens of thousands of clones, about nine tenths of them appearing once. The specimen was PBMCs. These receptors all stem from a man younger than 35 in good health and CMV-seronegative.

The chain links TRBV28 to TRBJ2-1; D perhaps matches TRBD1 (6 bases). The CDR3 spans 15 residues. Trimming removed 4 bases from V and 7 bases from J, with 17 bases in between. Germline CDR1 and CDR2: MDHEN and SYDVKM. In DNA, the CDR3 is TGTGCCAGCAGTTCGCCGTCGACAGGAATTAATGAGCAGTTCTTC. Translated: CASSSPSTGINEQFF.

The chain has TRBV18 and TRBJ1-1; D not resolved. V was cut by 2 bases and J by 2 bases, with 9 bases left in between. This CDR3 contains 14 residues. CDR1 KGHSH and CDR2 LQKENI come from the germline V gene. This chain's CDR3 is CASSPVTPNTEAFF. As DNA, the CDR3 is TGTGCCAGCTCACCAGTGACACCAAACACTGAAGCTTTCTTT.

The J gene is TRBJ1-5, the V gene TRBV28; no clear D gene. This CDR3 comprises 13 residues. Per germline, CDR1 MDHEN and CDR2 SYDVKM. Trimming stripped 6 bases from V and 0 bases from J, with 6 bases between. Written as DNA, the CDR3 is TGTGCCAGCAGCTATTATAGCAATCAGCCCCAGCATTTT. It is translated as CASSYYSNQPQHF.

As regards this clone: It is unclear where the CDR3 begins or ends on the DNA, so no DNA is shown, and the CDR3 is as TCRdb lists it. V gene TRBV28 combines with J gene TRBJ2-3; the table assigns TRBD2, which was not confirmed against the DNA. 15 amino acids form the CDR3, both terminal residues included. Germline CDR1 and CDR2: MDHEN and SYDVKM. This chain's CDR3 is CASSTSGGFTDTQYF.

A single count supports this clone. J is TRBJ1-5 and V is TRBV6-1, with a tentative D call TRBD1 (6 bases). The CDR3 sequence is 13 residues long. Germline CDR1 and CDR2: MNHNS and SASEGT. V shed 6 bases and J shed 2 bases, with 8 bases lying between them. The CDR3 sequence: CASRSGGNQPQHF. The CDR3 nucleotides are TGTGCCAGCAGATCAGGGGGCAATCAGCCCCAGCATTTT.

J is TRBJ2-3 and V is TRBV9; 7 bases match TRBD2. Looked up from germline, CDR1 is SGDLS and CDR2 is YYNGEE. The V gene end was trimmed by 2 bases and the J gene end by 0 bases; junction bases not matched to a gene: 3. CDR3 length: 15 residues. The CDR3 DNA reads TGTGCCAGCAGCGTCTATAGCGGGAGCACAGATACGCAGTATTTT. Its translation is CASSVYSGSTDTQYF.

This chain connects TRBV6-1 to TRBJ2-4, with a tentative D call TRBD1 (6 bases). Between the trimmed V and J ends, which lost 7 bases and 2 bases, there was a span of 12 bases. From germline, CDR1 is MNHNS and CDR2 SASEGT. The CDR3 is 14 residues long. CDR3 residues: CASKGVGTKNIQYF. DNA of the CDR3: TGTGCCAGCAAGGGGGTCGGGACCAAAAACATTCAGTACTTC.

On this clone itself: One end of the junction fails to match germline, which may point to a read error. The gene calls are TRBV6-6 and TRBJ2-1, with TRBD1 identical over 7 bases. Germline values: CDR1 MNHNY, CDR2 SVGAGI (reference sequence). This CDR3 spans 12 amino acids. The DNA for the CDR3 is TGTGCCAGCAGGGGGGTACGGACAGGAGCTCTCTTC. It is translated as CASRGVRTGALF.

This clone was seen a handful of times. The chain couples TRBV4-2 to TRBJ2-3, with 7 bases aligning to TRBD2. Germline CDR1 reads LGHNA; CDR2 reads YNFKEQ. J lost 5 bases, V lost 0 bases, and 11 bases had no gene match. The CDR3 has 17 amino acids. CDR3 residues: CASSQEGLNLREDTQYF. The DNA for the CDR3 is TGTGCCAGCAGCCAAGAGGGACTAAACCTCAGAGAAGATACGCAGTATTTT.

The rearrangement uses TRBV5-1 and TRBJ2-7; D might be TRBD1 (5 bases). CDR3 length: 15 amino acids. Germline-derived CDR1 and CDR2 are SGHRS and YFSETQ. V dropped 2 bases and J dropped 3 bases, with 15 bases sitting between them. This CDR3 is CASSFRGSGLYEQYF. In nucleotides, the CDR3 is TGCGCCAGCAGCTTTAGGGGTTCGGGCCTCTACGAGCAGTACTTC. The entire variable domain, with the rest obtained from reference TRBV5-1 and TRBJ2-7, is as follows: KAGVTQTPRYLIKTRGQQVTLSCSPISGHRSVSWYQQTPGQGLQFLFEYFSETQRNKGNFPGRFSGRQFSNSRSEMNVSTLELGDSALYLCASSFRGSGLYEQYFGPGTRLTVT.

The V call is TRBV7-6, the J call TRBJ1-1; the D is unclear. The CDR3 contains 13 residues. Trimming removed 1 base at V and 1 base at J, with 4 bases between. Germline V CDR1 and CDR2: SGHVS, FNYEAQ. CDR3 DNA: TGTGCCAGCAGCTTAGGTCAGAACACTGAAGCTTTCTTT. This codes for CASSLGQNTEAFF.

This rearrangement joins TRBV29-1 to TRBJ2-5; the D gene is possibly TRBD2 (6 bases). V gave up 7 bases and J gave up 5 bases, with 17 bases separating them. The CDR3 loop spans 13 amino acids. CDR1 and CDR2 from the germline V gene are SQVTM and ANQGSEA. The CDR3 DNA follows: TGCAGCGCCTCCCGGGAGCCGGGGGAGACCCAGTACTTC. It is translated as CSASREPGETQYF.

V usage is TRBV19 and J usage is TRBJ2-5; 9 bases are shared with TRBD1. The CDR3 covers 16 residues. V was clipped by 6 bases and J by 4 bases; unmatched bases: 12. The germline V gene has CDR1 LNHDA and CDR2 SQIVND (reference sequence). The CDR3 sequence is CASRQSHRGQGETQYF. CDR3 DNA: TGTGCCAGTAGGCAGAGCCACAGGGGGCAGGGAGAGACCCAGTACTTC.

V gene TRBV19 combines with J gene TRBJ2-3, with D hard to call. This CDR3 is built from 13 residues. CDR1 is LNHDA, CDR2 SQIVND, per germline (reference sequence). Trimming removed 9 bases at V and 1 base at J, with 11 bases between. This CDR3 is CASANLGTDTQYF. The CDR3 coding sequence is TGTGCCAGCGCGAATCTCGGCACAGATACGCAGTATTTT.

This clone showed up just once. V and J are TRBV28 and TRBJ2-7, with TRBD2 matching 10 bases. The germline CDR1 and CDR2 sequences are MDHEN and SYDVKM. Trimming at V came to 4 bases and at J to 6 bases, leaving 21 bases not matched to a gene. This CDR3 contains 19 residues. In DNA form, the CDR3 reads TGTGCCAGCAGTTCCCTGGGCCGGCTAGCGGGAGAGGGGGTGGGCGAGCAGTACTTC. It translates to CASSSLGRLAGEGVGEQYF. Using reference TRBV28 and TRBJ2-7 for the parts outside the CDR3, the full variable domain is DVKVTQSSRYLVKRTGEKVFLECVQDMDHENMFWYRQDPGLGLRLIYFSYDVKMKEKGDIPEGYSVSREKKERFSLILESASTNQTSMYLCASSSLGRLAGEGVGEQYFGPGTRLTVT.

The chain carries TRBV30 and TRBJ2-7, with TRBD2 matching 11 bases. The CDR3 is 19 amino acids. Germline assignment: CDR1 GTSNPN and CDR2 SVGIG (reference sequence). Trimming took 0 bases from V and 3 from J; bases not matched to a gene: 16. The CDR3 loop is CAWSVRAWTSGWTDYEQYF. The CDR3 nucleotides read TGTGCCTGGAGTGTAAGGGCCTGGACTAGCGGGTGGACCGACTACGAGCAGTACTTC.

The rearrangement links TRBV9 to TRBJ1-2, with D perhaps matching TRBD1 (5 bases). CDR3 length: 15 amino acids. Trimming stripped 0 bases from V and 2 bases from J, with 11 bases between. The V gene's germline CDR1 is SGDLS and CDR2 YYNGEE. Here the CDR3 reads CASSVDDSENYGYTF. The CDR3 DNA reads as TGTGCCAGCAGCGTAGACGACAGCGAGAACTATGGCTACACCTTC.

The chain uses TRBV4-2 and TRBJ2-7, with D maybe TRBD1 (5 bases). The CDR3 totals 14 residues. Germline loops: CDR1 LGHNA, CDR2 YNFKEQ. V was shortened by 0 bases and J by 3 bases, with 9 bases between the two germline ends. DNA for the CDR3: TGTGCCAGCAGCCAAGACAGGGTGGGCTACGAGCAGTACTTC. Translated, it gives CASSQDRVGYEQYF.